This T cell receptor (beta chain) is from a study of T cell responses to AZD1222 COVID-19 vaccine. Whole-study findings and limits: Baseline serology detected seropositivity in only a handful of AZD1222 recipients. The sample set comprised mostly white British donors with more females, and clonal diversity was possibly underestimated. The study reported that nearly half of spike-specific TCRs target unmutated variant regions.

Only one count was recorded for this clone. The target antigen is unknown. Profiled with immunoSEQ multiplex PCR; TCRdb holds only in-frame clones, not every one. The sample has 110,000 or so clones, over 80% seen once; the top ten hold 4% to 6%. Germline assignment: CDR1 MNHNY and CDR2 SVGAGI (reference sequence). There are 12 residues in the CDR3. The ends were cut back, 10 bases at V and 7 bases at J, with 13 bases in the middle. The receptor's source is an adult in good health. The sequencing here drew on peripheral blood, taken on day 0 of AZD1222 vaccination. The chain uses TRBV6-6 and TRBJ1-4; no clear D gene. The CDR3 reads CATGEGSEKLFF. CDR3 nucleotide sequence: TGTGCCACTGGGGAAGGGAGTGAAAAACTGTTTTTT.